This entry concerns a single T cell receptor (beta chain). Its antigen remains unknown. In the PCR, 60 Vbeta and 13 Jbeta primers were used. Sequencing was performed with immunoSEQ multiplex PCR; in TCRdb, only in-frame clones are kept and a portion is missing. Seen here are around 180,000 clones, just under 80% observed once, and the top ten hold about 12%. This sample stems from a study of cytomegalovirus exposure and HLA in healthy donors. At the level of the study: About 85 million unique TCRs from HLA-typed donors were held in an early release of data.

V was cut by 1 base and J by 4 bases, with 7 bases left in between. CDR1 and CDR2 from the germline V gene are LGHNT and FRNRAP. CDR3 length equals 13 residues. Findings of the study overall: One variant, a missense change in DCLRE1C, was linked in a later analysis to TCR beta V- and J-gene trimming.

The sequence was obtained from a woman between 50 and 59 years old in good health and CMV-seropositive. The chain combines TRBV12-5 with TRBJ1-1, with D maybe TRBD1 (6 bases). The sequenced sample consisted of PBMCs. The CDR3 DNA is TGTGCTAGTGGTTTGGGGGGGCCCACTGAAGCTTTCTTT. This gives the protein CASGLGGPTEAFF.